The present entry profiles one T cell receptor (beta chain) with its context. Its antigen is currently unknown. The record originates from a study of T cells in Graves' hyperthyroidism and ophthalmopathy. Findings and caveats of the study: Most thyroid clonotypes with frequency above 0.001 were detected in blood. Ophthalmopathy was separated from stable hyperthyroidism by a 13 V-J model.

Researchers took RNA transcripts and amplified the TCR beta CDR3 regions from them. TCR CDR3 underwent first-round RT-PCR with the HTBI primer set. Each CDR3 protein is one row after TCRdb ran MiXCR on the multiplex PCR reads. The sample shows more than 650,000 distinct CDR3 sequences, 12% to 15% of them seen only once. Germline-derived CDR1 and CDR2 are SEHNR and FQNEAQ (reference sequence). This CDR3 comprises 19 residues. The V gene lost 5 bases and the J gene lost 0 bases, with 23 bases spanning the gap. The receptor was isolated from a woman under 30 with Graves' hyperthyroidism. The chain has TRBV7-9 and TRBJ2-1; no definite D call. The sample comprised blood. The CDR3 DNA follows: TGTGCCAGCAGCCCACTTAGAGGCTATACACCGAGCTCCTACAATGAGCAGTTCTTC. This sequence encodes CASSPLRGYTPSSYNEQFF.